This TCR beta chain came from a study of blood T cell repertoires in COVID-19. Looking at the study overall: T cells, B-cell-depleted T cells, or PBMCs supplied cDNA or gDNA.

There are 12 residues in the CDR3. V lost 8 bases and J 7 bases, leaving 12 bases between the germline ends. CDR1 is MNHEY, CDR2 SVGAGI, per germline. Per the original methods: Cell counts per sample came from amplifying reference gene primers. Sequencing was performed with immunoSEQ multiplex PCR; in TCRdb, only in-frame clones are kept and a portion is missing. The V and J calls and the clone size are those of that table, but D and trimming were determined from the DNA. The sample contains 95,000 to 150,000 clones, about three quarters of which appear only once. The chain has TRBV6-5 and TRBJ1-5; TRBD1 is a possible D gene (6 bases). This receptor was taken from a human donor with acute or convalescent COVID-19. The donor label of this sample is uncertain. Sequencing was carried out using peripheral blood. The CDR3 here is CASRQGTQPQHF. In DNA form, the CDR3 reads TGTGCCAGCCGTCAGGGGACCCAGCCCCAGCATTTT.